This TCR beta chain was captured by sequencing in a study of cytomegalovirus exposure and HLA in healthy donors. Broader study findings: In a later analysis, compared with equally common non-associated chains, HLA-associated beta chains were more expanded. Indistinguishable V segments such as TRBV6-2 and TRBV6-3 were excluded. Reportedly, TCR beta sequences accurately predicted HLA-A and HLA-B alleles in most subjects.

The PCR used 60 Vbeta and 13 Jbeta primers. Sequenced by immunoSEQ multiplex PCR; TCRdb stores in-frame clones only, minus some. The sample includes 95,000 to 150,000 clones, approximately 84% of them seen just once. Germline V gene lookup returns CDR1 SGHTA and CDR2 FQGNSA. The CDR3 spans 13 residues. V was pared by 3 bases and J by 7 bases, with 11 bases between. A remark on this clone: The antigen remains unidentified.

The sample consisted of PBMCs. This sequence joins TRBV7-2 and TRBJ2-3, with D maybe TRBD2 (6 bases). The TCR was taken from a man between 18 and 35 years old in good health and CMV-seropositive. The CDR3 DNA is TGTGCCAGCAGCTTGCGGGAATCATATACGCAGTATTTT. Residues: CASSLRESYTQYF.